The rows below give T cell receptor beta chains drawn from one sample of a study of regulatory T cells in long-lasting Graves disease. Using its own MiXCR run on the multiplex PCR reads, TCRdb lists one record per CDR3 protein. Of 350,000 to 500,000 distinct CDR3 sequences in the sample, 14% are singletons; the top ten hold roughly 18%. These data are also associated with another study on T cells in Graves' hyperthyroidism and ophthalmopathy.

The sample here was peripheral blood mononuclear cells (PBMCs), taken at new diagnosis, from a patient treated with antithyroid drugs. The receptors originated from a woman aged 45-65 years with Graves disease. Both conserved end residues are part of each CDR3. A D gene is named only where the DNA matches it firmly. Rows may omit the clone size; those that give it use once, few, many or a size class.

TRBD2	many	TRBV5-1	TRBJ2-1	TGCGCCAGCAGCTTGGAGTTAGCGGGGGATGAGCAGTTCTTC	CASSLELAGDEQFF
.	.	TRBV6-1	TRBJ1-4	TGTGCCAGCAGTGAAGCCGAACAGGGATCTGAAAAACTGTTTTTT	CASSEAEQGSEKLFF
TRBD2	many	TRBV28	TRBJ2-3	TGTGCCAGCAGTTTGACCGGGACTAGCGGGAGTCTCACAGATACGCAGTATTTT	CASSLTGTSGSLTDTQYF
.	many	TRBV12-3/TRBV12-4	TRBJ2-1	TGTGCCAGCAGTTTAATGGAGGGGACCTACAATGAGCAGTTCTTC	CASSLMEGTYNEQFF
.	.	TRBV6-2/TRBV6-3	TRBJ1-5	TGTGCCAGCAGTTACGCCATGCAGGGAGTAAGGCAGCCCCAGCATTTT	CASSYAMQGVRQPQHF
.	many	TRBV27	TRBJ1-4	TGTGCCAGCAGTTTAGGGGGAAGGAGGACTAATGAAAAACTGTTTTTT	CASSLGGRRTNEKLFF
.	many	TRBV6-1	TRBJ1-1	TGTGCCAGCAGCTTCAGGGTTGGCACTGAAGCTTTCTTT	CASSFRVGTEAFF
.	.	TRBV6-1	TRBJ2-2	TGTGCCAGCAACTTAATTCATGGCACCGGGGAGCTGTTTTTT	CASNLIHGTGELFF
TRBD2	many	TRBV5-1	TRBJ2-1	TGCGCCAGCAGCTTGGTCATCGGACTAGCGGACCACAATGAGCAGTTCTTC	CASSLVIGLADHNEQFF
.	.	TRBV28	TRBJ1-1	TGTGCCAGCAGGACCAGGGTTTTGAACACTGAAGCTTTCTTT	CASRTRVLNTEAFF
.	few	TRBV5-6	TRBJ2-1	TGTGCCAGCAGCCCCGGGAGTGGCTTCGGGAATGAGCAGTTCTTC	CASSPGSGFGNEQFF
.	many	TRBV20-1	TRBJ1-2	TGCAGTGCTAGCGACCGACAGGCTAACTATGGCTACACCTTC	CSASDRQANYGYTF
.	.	TRBV20-1	TRBJ2-7	TGCAGTGCTAGAATTCGTGGCGAGCAGTACTTC	CSARIRGEQYF
.	.	TRBV4-1	TRBJ1-2	TGCGCCAGCAGCCATCCGGGACGCCTTAACTATGGCTACACCTTC	CASSHPGRLNYGYTF
TRBD2	few	TRBV7-3	TRBJ2-2	TGTGCCAGCAGCGCTAGCGGTTACACCGGGGAGCTGTTTTTT	CASSASGYTGELFF
.	many	TRBV12-3/TRBV12-4	TRBJ1-5	TGTGCCAGCAGTTTAGGGGTTGCCAATCAGCCCCAGCATTTT	CASSLGVANQPQHF
.	many	TRBV5-1	TRBJ1-5	TGCGCCAGCAGCTTTGGGGATAGCAATCAGCCCCAGCATTTT	CASSFGDSNQPQHF
TRBD1	many	TRBV2	TRBJ1-4	TGTGCCAGCAACGTCGGACAGGCAACTAATGAAAAACTGTTTTTT	CASNVGQATNEKLFF
TRBD2	.	TRBV19	TRBJ2-1	TGTGCCAGTAGTAGAGATGGGACTAGCGGGAGGGCCGTTGATGAGCAGTTCTTC	CASSRDGTSGRAVDEQFF
.	few	TRBV30	TRBJ2-5	TGTGCCTGGAGTGGGACGGAATCAGAGACCCAGTACTTC	CAWSGTESETQYF
.	many	TRBV9	TRBJ1-2	TGTGCCAGCAGCGTAGAAGAGGGGATAGCCTATGGCTACACCTTC	CASSVEEGIAYGYTF
.	many	TRBV7-9	TRBJ2-1	TGTGCCAGCAGCTTCTCTCCCTCGGCTACCAGCTCCTACAATGAGCAGTTCTTC	CASSFSPSATSSYNEQFF
.	few	TRBV20-1	TRBJ2-1	TGCAGTGTTACAGGTCAAGCAAAGCAGTTCTTC	CSVTGQAKQFF
.	few	TRBV18	TRBJ1-3	TGTGCCAGCTCACCCGACAGGCTATCTGGAAACACCATATATTTT	CASSPDRLSGNTIYF
TRBD1	few	TRBV6-9	TRBJ1-5	TGTGTCAGCAGTTTCGACAGGGTCGGCAATCAGCCCCAGCATTTT	CVSSFDRVGNQPQHF
TRBD1	few	TRBV7-3	TRBJ2-6	TGTGCCAGCAGCTTAAGTAGCCGGGGACAGAGCCCTGGGGCCAACGTCCTGACTTTC	CASSLSSRGQSPGANVLTF
.	many	TRBV3-1	TRBJ2-4	TGTGCCAGCAGCCAAGAACTGGTTGCCAAAAACATTCAGTACTTC	CASSQELVAKNIQYF
TRBD2	few	TRBV7-9	TRBJ2-4	TGTGCCAGCAGCTCCCTGACTAGCGGGAGTGTAGTCAAAAACATTCAGTACTTC	CASSSLTSGSVVKNIQYF
TRBD2	many	TRBV7-2	TRBJ2-2	TGTGCCAGCAGCTTAAGGGGTCTAGCGGGAAACACCGGGGAGCTGTTTTTT	CASSLRGLAGNTGELFF
.	few	TRBV18	TRBJ2-7	TGTGCCAGCTCACCCCCGAGTCTAGTCGAGCAGTACTTC	CASSPPSLVEQYF
TRBD2	few	TRBV28	TRBJ2-7	TGTGCCAGCAGTTTTCCTAGCGGATACTACGAGCAGTACTTC	CASSFPSGYYEQYF
TRBD1	.	TRBV30	TRBJ2-2	TGTGCCTGGAGTGTACGGGACAGGGACTCCGGGGAGCTGTTTTTT	CAWSVRDRDSGELFF
.	many	TRBV28	TRBJ2-2	TGTGCCAGCAGTTCCCCGGGACTCAACACCGGGGAGCTGTTTTTT	CASSSPGLNTGELFF
.	few	TRBV20-1	TRBJ2-2	TGCAGTGCTAGAGGGGCGAACACCGGGGAGCTGTTTTTT	CSARGANTGELFF
.	few	TRBV29-1	TRBJ2-1	TGCAGCGCACTGGGGGGGGCTGAGCAGTTCTTC	CSALGGAEQFF
.	many	TRBV9	TRBJ2-7	TGTGCCAGCAGCGTAGGACTTACGTCCTACGAGCAGTACTTC	CASSVGLTSYEQYF
TRBD1	.	TRBV4-2	TRBJ2-1	TGTGCCAGCAGCCCAGCCGGAGGGACAGGCACTTACAATGAGCAGTTCTTC	CASSPAGGTGTYNEQFF
.	many	TRBV4-1	TRBJ1-5	TGCGCCAGCAGCCAAGATTCCGGAGGGAATCAGCCCCAGCATTTT	CASSQDSGGNQPQHF
.	many	TRBV6-2/TRBV6-3	TRBJ1-5	TGTGCCAGCAGTTACCCCGGGGAAGGCGGTCAGCCCCAGCATTTT	CASSYPGEGGQPQHF
.	.	TRBV4-1	TRBJ2-1	TGCGCCAGCAGCCTCCTAGGGGTTGGTCCAGATAACAATGAGCAGTTCTTC	CASSLLGVGPDNNEQFF
TRBD2	few	TRBV4-1	TRBJ2-5	TGCGCCAGCAGCGCGAAGACTAGCGGGATAATCCAAGAGACCCAGTACTTC	CASSAKTSGIIQETQYF
.	few	TRBV12-3/TRBV12-4	TRBJ1-2	TGTGCCAGCAGTTTAAGGTCAGCTAACTATGGCTACACCTTC	CASSLRSANYGYTF
TRBD2	many	TRBV28	TRBJ2-1	TGTGCCAGCAGGCCTCCTAGCGGGAGGTCCTACAATGAGCAGTTCTTC	CASRPPSGRSYNEQFF
TRBD1	.	TRBV5-1	TRBJ1-2	TGCGCCAGCAGCTCAGACAGGGGCGGTAGTGGCTACACCTTC	CASSSDRGGSGYTF
.	few	TRBV10-2	TRBJ1-5	TGCGCCAGCAGTGAGTCGGGGGGTCCAGGGTGGGGTCAGCCCCAGCATTTT	CASSESGGPGWGQPQHF
.	few	TRBV28	TRBJ2-1	TGTGCCAGCAGCCTTTTGGGGTTCCATGAGCAGTTCTTC	CASSLLGFHEQFF
.	many	TRBV4-2	TRBJ2-5	TGTGCCAGCAGCCAAGATCCGGGAACGGAGACCCAGTACTTC	CASSQDPGTETQYF
TRBD1	.	TRBV2	TRBJ1-1	TGTGCCAGCGAGCAGGGGGGGATTAACACTGAAGCTTTCTTT	CASEQGGINTEAFF
.	.	TRBV9	TRBJ2-7	TGTGCCAGCGGGGACGGAGGCTCCTACGAGCAGTACTTC	CASGDGGSYEQYF
.	many	TRBV5-1	TRBJ2-2	TGTGCCAGCAGTTGGAACACCGGGGAGCTGTTTTTT	CASSWNTGELFF
TRBD1	few	TRBV11-3	TRBJ2-1	TGTGCCAGCAGCCCTCATTGGGACAGGGGGCCGGGTGAGCAGTTCTTC	CASSPHWDRGPGEQFF
.	few	TRBV6-4	TRBJ1-5	TGTGCCAGCAGTTATTCCCGGGACACCTACAATCAGCCCCAGCATTTT	CASSYSRDTYNQPQHF
TRBD1	.	TRBV5-1	TRBJ2-2	TGCGCCAGCAGCCTACGGACAGGGGACACCGGGGAGCTGTTTTTT	CASSLRTGDTGELFF
.	many	TRBV28	TRBJ2-1	TGTGCCAGCAGGTCGATCTATCTCAATGAGCAGTTCTTC	CASRSIYLNEQFF
.	many	TRBV2	TRBJ1-5	TGTGCCAGCGTCCAAAACACAGACCAGCCCCAGCATTTT	CASVQNTDQPQHF
.	.	TRBV7-3	TRBJ2-2	TGTGCCAGCAGCTTCTATGATAAGGGGGAGCTGTTTTTT	CASSFYDKGELFF
.	many	TRBV27	TRBJ2-1	TGTGCCAGCAGTTTAGGAGGGGGTAGCGAATCCTACAATGAGCAGTTCTTC	CASSLGGGSESYNEQFF
.	many	TRBV2	TRBJ2-7	TGTGCCAGCAGGGGGACTGCCAACTCCTACGAGCAGTACTTC	CASRGTANSYEQYF
.	few	TRBV10-3	TRBJ2-3	TGTGCCATCAGTGAATTGGCGGGCACAGATACGCAGTATTTT	CAISELAGTDTQYF
.	many	TRBV12-3/TRBV12-4	TRBJ1-4	TGTGGCGGCGCAGGGTCGACTAATGAAAAACTGTTTTTT	CGGAGSTNEKLFF